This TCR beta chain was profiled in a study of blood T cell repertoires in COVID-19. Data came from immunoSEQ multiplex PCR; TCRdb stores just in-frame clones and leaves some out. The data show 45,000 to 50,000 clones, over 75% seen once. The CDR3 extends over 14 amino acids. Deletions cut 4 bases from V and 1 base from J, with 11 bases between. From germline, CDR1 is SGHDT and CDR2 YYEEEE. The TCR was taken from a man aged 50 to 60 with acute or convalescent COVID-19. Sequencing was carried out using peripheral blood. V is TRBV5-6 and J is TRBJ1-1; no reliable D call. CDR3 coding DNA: TGTGCCAGCAGCCAGTCTCTGTGGAACACTGAAGCTTTCTTT. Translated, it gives CASSQSLWNTEAFF.